Listed below are T cell receptor beta chains from one sample, sequenced in a study of T cells in tuberculosis. Generated by immunoSEQ multiplex PCR, the TCRdb table keeps only in-frame clones and is missing some. The sample yields approximately 53,000 clones, roughly 96% seen once. This sample comprised PBMCs, obtained at tuberculosis diagnosis. The origin of the receptors is an adult with tuberculosis. Each CDR3 is given without its conserved first and last residue. Each record gives: V gene, J gene, D gene, CDR3 protein. D genes are given only for firm matches.

V: TRBV4-3; J: TRBJ2-7; D: TRBD1; CDR3: ASSGTDPSYEQY
V: TRBV27; J: TRBJ1-2; D: -; CDR3: ASTLRGGGVIGNYGYT
V: TRBV28; J: TRBJ1-4; D: TRBD1; CDR3: ASSFLGTGEEKLF
V: TRBV6-6; J: TRBJ1-1; D: -; CDR3: ASRLGGGNTEAF
V: TRBV9; J: TRBJ2-7; D: -; CDR3: ASSLGPTTATYEQY
V: TRBV5-1; J: TRBJ2-1; D: TRBD2; CDR3: ASNLLGTSGVNEQF
V: TRBV14; J: TRBJ2-7; D: -; CDR3: ASSRLGTPIPYEQY
V: TRBV7-2; J: TRBJ2-5; D: -; CDR3: ASSLEGGQGETQY
V: TRBV10-2; J: TRBJ2-1; D: -; CDR3: ASSRESDEQF
V: TRBV2; J: TRBJ2-7; D: TRBD2; CDR3: ASRPGLAGRSSYEQY
V: TRBV6-5; J: TRBJ1-2; D: TRBD1; CDR3: ASSYDRGTGYT
V: TRBV15; J: TRBJ1-2; D: -; CDR3: ATSRVPGWAYGYT
V: TRBV5-5; J: TRBJ2-1; D: -; CDR3: ASSEGVSPNEQF
V: TRBV7-8; J: TRBJ2-3; D: TRBD2; CDR3: ASSATTSGRANTQY
V: TRBV6-4; J: TRBJ2-6; D: -; CDR3: ASSQGYGANVLT
V: TRBV4-3; J: TRBJ1-1; D: TRBD1; CDR3: ASSHDWTGNTEAF
V: TRBV6-4; J: TRBJ2-1; D: TRBD2; CDR3: ASSEEAGVMNEQF
V: TRBV30; J: TRBJ1-1; D: TRBD1; CDR3: AWSQGATEAF
V: TRBV7-8; J: TRBJ2-7; D: TRBD1; CDR3: ASSLRGQRLYEQY
V: TRBV7-8; J: TRBJ2-7; D: TRBD2; CDR3: ASSHRLAGVKEQY
V: TRBV19; J: TRBJ2-3; D: -; CDR3: ASSSVIADTQY
V: TRBV5-1; J: TRBJ2-5; D: TRBD2; CDR3: ASSKDSGSWETQY
V: TRBV30; J: TRBJ2-3; D: TRBD1; CDR3: ASDRGGISTDTQY
V: TRBV10-2; J: TRBJ2-7; D: TRBD1; CDR3: ASSSGTDREQY
V: TRBV11-3; J: TRBJ1-1; D: -; CDR3: ASSPGTTEAF
V: TRBV10-1; J: TRBJ1-1; D: -; CDR3: ASRRGRNTEAF
V: TRBV29-1; J: TRBJ2-1; D: TRBD2; CDR3: SVTDLSGSYEQF
V: TRBV2; J: TRBJ1-1; D: TRBD1; CDR3: ASLGWDREGGMNTEAF
V: TRBV29-1; J: TRBJ2-7; D: -; CDR3: SVQGGRYEQY
V: TRBV19; J: TRBJ2-4; D: -; CDR3: ASNPRGIDIQY
V: TRBV7-6; J: TRBJ2-7; D: -; CDR3: ASSSVGGNEQY
V: TRBV7-2; J: TRBJ2-1; D: TRBD2; CDR3: ASSLVGLAGMRSYNEQF
V: TRBV30; J: TRBJ2-1; D: -; CDR3: AWSAFDEQF
V: TRBV9; J: TRBJ2-1; D: -; CDR3: ASSKPGYNEQF
V: TRBV7-2; J: TRBJ2-1; D: -; CDR3: ASSLAHLDNEQF
V: TRBV7-9; J: TRBJ2-7; D: TRBD2; CDR3: ASSPISGTSGLSYEQY
V: TRBV29-1; J: TRBJ1-1; D: TRBD1; CDR3: SVDNRGRGPEAF
V: TRBV28; J: TRBJ1-1; D: TRBD1; CDR3: ASRTGGVEAF
V: TRBV5-1; J: TRBJ2-2; D: TRBD2; CDR3: ASGLANTGELF
V: TRBV30; J: TRBJ1-1; D: -; CDR3: AWSAGANTEAF
V: TRBV4-1; J: TRBJ2-7; D: -; CDR3: ASSQEVLKSLASEQY
V: TRBV5-1; J: TRBJ1-4; D: TRBD1; CDR3: ASSLAVVVGTVNEKLF
V: TRBV7-2; J: TRBJ1-3; D: -; CDR3: ASSLVPGNTIY
V: TRBV7-2; J: TRBJ2-1; D: TRBD2; CDR3: ASSLVAGDSCNEQF
V: TRBV9; J: TRBJ2-1; D: -; CDR3: ASSVFDRSSYNEQF
V: TRBV28; J: TRBJ2-7; D: TRBD1; CDR3: ASSDRGREQY
V: TRBV2; J: TRBJ2-1; D: -; CDR3: ASSERRGNEQF
V: TRBV7-9; J: TRBJ2-6; D: TRBD1; CDR3: ASSSRQGVGSGANVLT
V: TRBV5-5; J: TRBJ1-1; D: TRBD1; CDR3: ASSPDRGRFWNTEAF
V: TRBV19; J: TRBJ2-7; D: TRBD1; CDR3: ASSTRTGASYEQY
V: TRBV2; J: TRBJ1-1; D: -; CDR3: ASSRDIMNTEAF
V: TRBV9; J: TRBJ1-4; D: TRBD1; CDR3: ASSVAPGGNEKLF
V: TRBV30; J: TRBJ2-3; D: TRBD2; CDR3: AWTQGLAGIDTQY
V: TRBV6-5; J: TRBJ2-7; D: -; CDR3: ASSPMDSYEQY
V: TRBV5-1; J: TRBJ1-1; D: -; CDR3: ASSITPGTETEAF
V: TRBV7-8; J: TRBJ2-7; D: TRBD2; CDR3: ASSLGLADSYEQY
V: TRBV10-3; J: TRBJ2-1; D: TRBD2; CDR3: AISEGTSGSYNEQF
V: TRBV19; J: TRBJ2-4; D: TRBD2; CDR3: ASSTGPGLNDIQY